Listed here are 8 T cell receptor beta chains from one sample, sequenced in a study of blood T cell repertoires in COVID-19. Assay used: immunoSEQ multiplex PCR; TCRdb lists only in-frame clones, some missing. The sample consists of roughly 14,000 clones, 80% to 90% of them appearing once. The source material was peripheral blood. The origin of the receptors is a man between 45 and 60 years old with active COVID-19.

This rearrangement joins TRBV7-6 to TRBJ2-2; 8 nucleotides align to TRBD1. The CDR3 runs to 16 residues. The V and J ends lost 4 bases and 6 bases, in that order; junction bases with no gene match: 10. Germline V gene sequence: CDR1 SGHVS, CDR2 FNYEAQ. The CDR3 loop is CASSSTDRGVAGELFF. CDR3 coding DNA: TGTGCCAGCAGCTCTACAGACAGGGGAGTGGCCGGGGAGCTGTTTTTT.

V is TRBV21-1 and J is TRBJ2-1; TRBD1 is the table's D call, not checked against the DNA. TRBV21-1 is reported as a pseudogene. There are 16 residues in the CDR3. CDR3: CASPLGQGSSYNEQFF. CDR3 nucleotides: TGTGCCAGCCCCCTCGGGCAGGGGAGCTCCTACAATGAGCAGTTCTTC.

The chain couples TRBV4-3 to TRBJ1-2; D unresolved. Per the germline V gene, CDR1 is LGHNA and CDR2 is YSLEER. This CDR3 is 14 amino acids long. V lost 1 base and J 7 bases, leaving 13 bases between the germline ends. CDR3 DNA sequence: TGCGCCAGCAGCCAAGTTCGAAATAGTGGTGGCTACACCTTC. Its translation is CASSQVRNSGGYTF.

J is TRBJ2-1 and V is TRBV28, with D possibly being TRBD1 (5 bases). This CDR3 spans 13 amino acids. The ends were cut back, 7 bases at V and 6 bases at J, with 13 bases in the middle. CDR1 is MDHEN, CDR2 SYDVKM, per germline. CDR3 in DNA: TGTGCCAGCACCCAGACAGCAGCCAATGAGCAGTTCTTC. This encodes CASTQTAANEQFF.

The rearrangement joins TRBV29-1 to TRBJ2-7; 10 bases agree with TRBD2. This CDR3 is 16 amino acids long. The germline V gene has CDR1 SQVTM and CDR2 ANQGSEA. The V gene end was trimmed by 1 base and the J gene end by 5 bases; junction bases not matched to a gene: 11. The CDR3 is CSVEGGTSGMTDEQYF. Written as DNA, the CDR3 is TGCAGCGTTGAAGGGGGTACTAGCGGGATGACGGACGAGCAGTACTTC.

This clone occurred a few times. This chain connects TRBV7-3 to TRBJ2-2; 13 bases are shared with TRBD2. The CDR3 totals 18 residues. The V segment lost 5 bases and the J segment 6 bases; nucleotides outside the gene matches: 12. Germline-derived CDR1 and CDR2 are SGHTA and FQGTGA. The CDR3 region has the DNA TGTGCCAGCAGCCCGGGGCCGGGACTAGCGGGACGGTCCGGGGAGCTGTTTTTT. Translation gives CASSPGPGLAGRSGELFF.

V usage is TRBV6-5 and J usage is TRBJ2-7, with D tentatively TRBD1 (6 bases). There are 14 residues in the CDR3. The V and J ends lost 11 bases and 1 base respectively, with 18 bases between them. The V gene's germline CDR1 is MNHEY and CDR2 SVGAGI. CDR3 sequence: CAAGTPLISYEQYF. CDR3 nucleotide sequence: TGTGCCGCCGGGACACCTCTTATTTCCTACGAGCAGTACTTC.

CDR3 residues: CASRRTSGSYNEQFF. The CDR3 nucleotides read TGTGCCAGCAGGAGGACTAGCGGCAGCTACAATGAGCAGTTCTTC. This sequence joins TRBV27 and TRBJ2-1; TRBD2 agrees at 10 bases. V trimming: 6 bases; J trimming: 3 bases; junction bases outside the gene matches: 5. The CDR3 spans 15 residues. The germline V gene has CDR1 MNHEY and CDR2 SMNVEV (reference sequence).